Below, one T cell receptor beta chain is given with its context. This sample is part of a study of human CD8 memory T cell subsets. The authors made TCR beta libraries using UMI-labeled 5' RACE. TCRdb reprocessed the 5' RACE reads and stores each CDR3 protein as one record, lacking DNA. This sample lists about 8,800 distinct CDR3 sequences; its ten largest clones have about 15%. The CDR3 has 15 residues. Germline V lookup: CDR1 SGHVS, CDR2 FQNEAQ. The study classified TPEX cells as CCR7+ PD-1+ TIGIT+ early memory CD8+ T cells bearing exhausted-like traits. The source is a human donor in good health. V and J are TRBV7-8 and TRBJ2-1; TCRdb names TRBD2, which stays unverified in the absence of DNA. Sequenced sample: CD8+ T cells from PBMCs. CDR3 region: CASRIQPGLGNEQFF.